A selection of T cell receptor beta chains follows, all from one sample in a study of blood T cell repertoires in COVID-19. The table came from immunoSEQ multiplex PCR; TCRdb's copy has only in-frame clones and leaves some out. The data hold 200,000 to 250,000 clones, with around four fifths observed a single time. The sequencing input was peripheral blood. The receptors stem from a man aged 45 to 65 with acute or convalescent COVID-19. The CDR3 runs from the conserved cysteine through the conserved F or W. The order of the fields is CDR3 DNA, CDR3 protein, J gene, V gene, clone size, D gene. A D gene is named only where the DNA matches it firmly. Not all rows give a size; the values are once, few, many and, for expanded clones, a class.

DNA: TGTGCCAGCAGTTACTCGAGGGGCGGGAGGGAGAGTGAGCAGTTCTTC
CDR3: CASSYSRGGRESEQFF
J: TRBJ2-1
V: TRBV6-5
size: -
D: TRBD2

DNA: TGTGCCAGCAGCTTAGTAACAGGGGGCATCGGGCTTGGAAACACCATATATTTT
CDR3: CASSLVTGGIGLGNTIYF
J: TRBJ1-3
V: TRBV11-2
size: -
D: TRBD1

DNA: TGTGCCAGCGACGATGGACAGGATTATAATTCACCCCTCCACTTT
CDR3: CASDDGQDYNSPLHF
J: TRBJ1-6
V: TRBV5-8
size: -
D: TRBD1

DNA: TGTGCCAGCAGCCCCGGGACAGGGGTCCTCTATGGCTACACCTTC
CDR3: CASSPGTGVLYGYTF
J: TRBJ1-2
V: TRBV6-5
size: -
D: TRBD1

DNA: TGTGCCAGCAGCTATACCCCCGGGACTAGCGGGAGTAACGAGCAGTACTTC
CDR3: CASSYTPGTSGSNEQYF
J: TRBJ2-7
V: TRBV11-3
size: -
D: TRBD2

DNA: TGTGCCAGCAGGGGCCGGTTAGACAGGGTGAGCGGGGAGCTGTTTTTT
CDR3: CASRGRLDRVSGELFF
J: TRBJ2-2
V: TRBV3-1/TRBV3-2
size: -
D: TRBD1

DNA: TGTGCCAGCAGCATAACAGGGGATGGCTACACCTTC
CDR3: CASSITGDGYTF
J: TRBJ1-2
V: TRBV4-2
size: few
D: TRBD1

DNA: TGTGCCAGCTCACCACCGTCGGGATCTTCTGGAAACACCATATATTTT
CDR3: CASSPPSGSSGNTIYF
J: TRBJ1-3
V: TRBV18
size: -
D: -

DNA: TGCGCCAGCAGCTTGCCGTCCTACGAGCAGTACTTC
CDR3: CASSLPSYEQYF
J: TRBJ2-7
V: TRBV5-1
size: -
D: -

DNA: TGTGCCAGCACCCTGGCTCCGGGACAGGGGGCGAGGAATTCACCCCTCCACTTT
CDR3: CASTLAPGQGARNSPLHF
J: TRBJ1-6
V: TRBV5-5
size: -
D: TRBD1

DNA: TGTGCCAGCAGCCGGGCTAGCGGGGGGTTGGAGACCCAGTACTTC
CDR3: CASSRASGGLETQYF
J: TRBJ2-5
V: TRBV3-1/TRBV3-2
size: -
D: TRBD2

DNA: TGCGCCAGCAGTGGACATCTTGGGTCCTACGAGCAGTACTTC
CDR3: CASSGHLGSYEQYF
J: TRBJ2-7
V: TRBV10-1
size: few
D: -

DNA: TGTGCCAGCAGCTTAGTGCAGGTGACCCTCACAGATACGCAGTATTTT
CDR3: CASSLVQVTLTDTQYF
J: TRBJ2-3
V: TRBV11-3
size: once
D: -

DNA: TGTGCCAGCTCCGGGGATTGGTACGAGCAGTACTTC
CDR3: CASSGDWYEQYF
J: TRBJ2-7
V: TRBV2
size: -
D: -

DNA: TGCGCCAGCAGCGTATTCGGGACAGCGAACACTGAAGCTTTCTTT
CDR3: CASSVFGTANTEAFF
J: TRBJ1-1
V: TRBV5-1
size: -
D: TRBD1

DNA: TGTGCCAGCAGCCAATTTTCTCTGACAGTAGGCGAGCAGTACTTC
CDR3: CASSQFSLTVGEQYF
J: TRBJ2-7
V: TRBV4-2
size: -
D: -

DNA: TGTGCCAGCAGAACTAGCGGAGGATCCTACGAGCAGTACTTC
CDR3: CASRTSGGSYEQYF
J: TRBJ2-7
V: TRBV27
size: -
D: TRBD2

DNA: TGTGCCAGCTTCAGGGCGGGAGGGATCTCCTACAATGAGCAGTTCTTC
CDR3: CASFRAGGISYNEQFF
J: TRBJ2-1
V: TRBV27
size: -
D: TRBD2

DNA: TGTGCCAGCAGCCCGAGGGGACTAGGCGGGTCGGAGACCCAGTACTTC
CDR3: CASSPRGLGGSETQYF
J: TRBJ2-5
V: TRBV5-8
size: -
D: TRBD2

DNA: TGTGCCAGCAGTTACTCGCCTTGGAGGGACGAGCAGTACTTC
CDR3: CASSYSPWRDEQYF
J: TRBJ2-7
V: TRBV6-6
size: once
D: -

DNA: TGTGCCAGCAGTGAACGGTATGGCTACACCTTC
CDR3: CASSERYGYTF
J: TRBJ1-2
V: TRBV2
size: -
D: -